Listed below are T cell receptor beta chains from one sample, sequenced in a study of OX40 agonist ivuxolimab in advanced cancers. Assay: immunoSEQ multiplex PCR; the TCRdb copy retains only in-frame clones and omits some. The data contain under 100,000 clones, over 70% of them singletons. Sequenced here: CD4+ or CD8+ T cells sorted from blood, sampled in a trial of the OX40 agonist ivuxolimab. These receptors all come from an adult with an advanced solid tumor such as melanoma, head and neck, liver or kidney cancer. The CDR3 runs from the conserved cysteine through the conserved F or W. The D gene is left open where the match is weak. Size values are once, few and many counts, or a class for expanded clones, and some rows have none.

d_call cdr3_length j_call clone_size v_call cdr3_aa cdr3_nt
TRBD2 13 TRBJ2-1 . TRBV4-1 CASSQDAGDEQFF TGCGCCAGCAGCCAAGACGCGGGGGATGAGCAGTTCTTC
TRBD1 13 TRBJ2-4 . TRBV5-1 CASSVTGAAIQYF TGCGCCAGCAGCGTAACAGGGGCTGCCATTCAGTACTTC
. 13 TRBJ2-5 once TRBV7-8 CASRPARPETQYF TGTGCCAGCAGACCTGCCCGACCGGAGACCCAGTACTTC
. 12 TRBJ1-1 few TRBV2 CASSPYSPEAFF TGTGCCAGCAGTCCATACAGCCCTGAAGCTTTCTTT
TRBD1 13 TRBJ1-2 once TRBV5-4 CASSSGQGGGYTF TGTGCCAGCAGCTCTGGACAGGGGGGTGGCTACACCTTC
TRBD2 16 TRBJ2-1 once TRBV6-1 CASSAPLSGGYNEQFF TGTGCCAGCAGTGCCCCCTTGAGCGGGGGCTACAATGAGCAGTTCTTC
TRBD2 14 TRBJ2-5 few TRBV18 CASSPYKGGETQYF TGTGCCAGCTCACCCTACAAGGGAGGGGAGACCCAGTACTTC
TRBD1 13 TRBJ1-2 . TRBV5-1 CASSSGQDYGYTF TGCGCCAGCAGCTCCGGACAGGACTATGGCTACACCTTC
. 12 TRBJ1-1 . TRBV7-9 CASSSADPESFF TGTGCCAGCAGCTCGGCGGACCCGGAATCTTTCTTT
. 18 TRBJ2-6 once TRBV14 CASSRKPGPSPGANVLTF TGTGCCAGCAGTCGGAAACCGGGACCTTCTCCTGGGGCCAACGTCCTGACTTTC
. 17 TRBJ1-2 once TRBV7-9 CASSPGGTTSSTYGYTF TGTGCCAGCAGCCCAGGTGGGACCACTTCGTCGACTTATGGCTACACCTTC
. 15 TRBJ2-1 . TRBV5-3 CASSLGAGSYNEQFF TGTGCCAGCAGCTTAGGTGCCGGCTCCTACAATGAGCAGTTCTTC
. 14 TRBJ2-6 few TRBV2 CASSEEAGANVLTF TGTGCCAGCAGTGAAGAGGCTGGGGCCAACGTCCTGACTTTC
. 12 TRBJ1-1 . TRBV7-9 CASSLWNTEAFF TGTGCCAGCAGCTTATGGAACACTGAAGCTTTCTTT
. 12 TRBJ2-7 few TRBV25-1 CASSDFNGEQYF TGTGCCAGCAGTGATTTTAACGGCGAGCAGTACTTC
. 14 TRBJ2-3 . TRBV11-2 CASSLNGGGRTQYF TGTGCCAGCAGCTTAAACGGGGGAGGCCGGACGCAGTATTTT